These 26 T cell receptor beta chains were all obtained from the same sample, sequenced in a study of shared clonotypes between healthy human individuals. Produced via immunoSEQ multiplex PCR; TCRdb's table is partial and in-frame only. Here the sample spans more than 1,200,000 clones, around 98.5% being singletons. The sequenced material came from naive CD4+ T cells sorted from blood. This sample's subset: CD45RA+ positively selected. These receptors were obtained from a man under 40 in good health.

V is TRBV5-6 and J is TRBJ2-1, with D tentatively TRBD2 (6 bases). CDR3 size: 16 residues. The ends were cut back, 0 bases at V and 8 bases at J, with 18 bases in the middle. Germline V gives CDR1 SGHDT, CDR2 YYEEEE. CDR3 nucleotides: TGTGCCAGCAGCTTGGTCCGCGGGGCGGTTGGTGATGAGCAGTTCTTC. Amino acid sequence: CASSLVRGAVGDEQFF.

V is TRBV5-1 and J is TRBJ1-4; perhaps TRBD1 as D (6 bases). Germline values: CDR1 SGHRS, CDR2 YFSETQ. V was shortened by 4 bases and J by 3 bases, with 13 bases between the two germline ends. The CDR3 runs 15 residues. The CDR3 nucleotides read TGCGCCAGCAGCCCAGGGGCAAGTGCTAATGAAAAACTGTTTTTT. Translated: CASSPGASANEKLFF.

The genes are TRBV10-3 and TRBJ2-1; D gene ambiguous. The CDR3 contains 13 residues. V was pared by 10 bases and J by 7 bases, with 17 bases between. Germline lookup yields CDR1 ENHRY and CDR2 SYGVKD. This CDR3 is CATTGHHKNEQFF. The CDR3 DNA reads TGTGCCACCACGGGCCACCATAAAAATGAGCAGTTCTTC.

The CDR3 region is CASMGKGNPLAGRRSTDTQYF. CDR3 bases: TGTGCCAGTATGGGGAAGGGCAATCCCCTAGCGGGACGGCGGAGCACAGATACGCAGTATTTT. This rearrangement joins TRBV19 to TRBJ2-3; 9 nucleotides agree with TRBD2. V shed 7 bases, J shed 0 bases, and the junction held 23 bases outside the gene matches. Germline CDR1 and CDR2: LNHDA and SQIVND (reference sequence). CDR3 size: 21 residues.

V usage is TRBV5-1 and J usage is TRBJ1-2; maybe TRBD1 (6 bases). The V end was cut by 0 bases, the J end by 4 bases, with 10 bases between. This CDR3 is built from 14 residues. Germline CDR1 is SGHRS and CDR2 is YFSETQ. CDR3 in DNA: TGCGCCAGCAGCTTGGCGGACAGAAGCTATGGCTACACCTTC. It is translated as CASSLADRSYGYTF.

The V gene is TRBV7-3, the J gene TRBJ2-3, with D perhaps matching TRBD1 (6 bases). The CDR3 runs 16 residues. The V and J ends lost 2 bases and 0 bases respectively, with 12 bases between them. Germline CDR1 is SGHTA and CDR2 is FQGTGA. CDR3 loop: CASSLGPQGSTDTQYF. The CDR3 DNA sequence: TGTGCCAGCAGCTTAGGTCCCCAGGGGAGCACAGATACGCAGTATTTT.

The chain couples TRBV7-9 to TRBJ2-3; TRBD2 matches 7 bases. The CDR3 spans 15 residues. V trimming: 0 bases; J trimming: 3 bases; junction bases outside the gene matches: 3. Germline CDR1 reads SEHNR; CDR2 reads FQNEAQ (reference sequence). CDR3 amino acids: CASSLAAGITDTQYF. The CDR3, as DNA: TGTGCCAGCAGCTTAGCAGCGGGAATAACAGATACGCAGTATTTT. The variable domain in full, completed from reference TRBV7-9 and TRBJ2-3, reads DTGVSQNPRHKITKRGQNVTFRCDPISEHNRLYWYRQTLGQGPEFLTYFQNEAQLEKSRLLSDRFSAERPKGSFSTLEIQRTEQGDSAMYLCASSLAAGITDTQYFGPGTRLTVL.

The V gene is TRBV18, the J gene TRBJ2-5; D remains ambiguous. Germline CDR1 reads KGHSH; CDR2 reads LQKENI. This CDR3 is built from 15 residues. The germline V and J ends were trimmed by 1 base and 3 bases, with 12 bases remaining between them. The CDR3 region is CASSPLSAIEETQYF. CDR3 bases: TGTGCCAGCTCACCACTATCGGCGATAGAAGAGACCCAGTACTTC.

The J gene is TRBJ2-2, the V gene TRBV19; D not certain. Germline CDR1 and CDR2: LNHDA and SQIVND (reference sequence). Trimming took off 6 bases at V and 1 base at J, with 9 bases between the two ends. This CDR3 comprises 14 residues. CDR3: CASRDPGNTGELFF. The CDR3 nucleotides read TGTGCCAGTAGGGACCCAGGGAACACCGGGGAGCTGTTTTTT.

Regarding this clone: Other DNA sequences of this sample code for an identical CDR3. The chain combines TRBV2 with TRBJ2-1; D ambiguous. Germline V lookup: CDR1 SNHLY, CDR2 FYNNEI. Trimming took 8 bases from V and 7 from J, leaving 9 bases between them. The CDR3 totals 11 residues. The CDR3 bases are TGTGCCAGCTCACCAGGTAATGAGCAGTTCTTC. Amino acids: CASSPGNEQFF.

The chain is built from TRBV28 and TRBJ2-2, with 7 positions matching TRBD2. The CDR3 extends over 13 amino acids. J lost 7 bases, V lost 8 bases, and 7 bases had no gene match. Germline CDR1 is MDHEN and CDR2 is SYDVKM. CDR3 loop: CASGGTISGELFF. CDR3 nucleotide sequence: TGTGCCAGCGGCGGGACTATAAGCGGGGAGCTGTTTTTT.

The rearrangement links TRBV5-1 to TRBJ2-1; 7 bases line up with TRBD2. J lost 4 bases, V lost 3 bases, and 7 bases had no gene match. The CDR3 sequence is 15 residues long. Per germline, CDR1 SGHRS and CDR2 YFSETQ. CDR3 DNA sequence: TGCGCCAGCAGCTCCGCGGGAGTGTCGTACAATGAGCAGTTCTTC. Translated, it gives CASSSAGVSYNEQFF. Complete variable domain (other parts from reference TRBV5-1 and TRBJ2-1): KAGVTQTPRYLIKTRGQQVTLSCSPISGHRSVSWYQQTPGQGLQFLFEYFSETQRNKGNFPGRFSGRQFSNSRSEMNVSTLELGDSALYLCASSSAGVSYNEQFFGPGTRLTVL.

This sequence joins TRBV11-3 and TRBJ2-7; D is undetermined. The CDR3 has 13 amino acids. V was pared by 5 bases and J by 2 bases, with 10 bases between. Germline loops: CDR1 SGHNT, CDR2 YENEEA. CDR3 nucleotide sequence: TGTGCCAGCAGCCCCCAGGCAGCCTACGAGCAGTACTTC. Protein sequence: CASSPQAAYEQYF.

This rearrangement joins TRBV11-2 to TRBJ2-1; 7 bases match TRBD1. V was clipped by 5 bases and J by 7 bases; unmatched bases: 8. This CDR3 is 14 amino acids long. The germline V gene encodes CDR1 SGHAT and CDR2 FQNNGV. DNA for the CDR3: TGTGCCAGCAGCGTCGACAGGGTATCGAATGAGCAGTTCTTC. Translating gives CASSVDRVSNEQFF.

The chain joins TRBV7-3 to TRBJ2-6; D is perhaps TRBD1 (6 bases). There are 18 residues in the CDR3. V gave up 1 base and J gave up 3 bases, with 16 bases separating them. The germline gives CDR1 SGHTA, CDR2 FQGTGA. This CDR3 reads CASSLSRAPGDGANVLTF. CDR3 DNA sequence: TGTGCCAGCAGCTTAAGCAGGGCCCCAGGGGATGGGGCCAACGTCCTGACTTTC.

This chain connects TRBV28 to TRBJ2-3; D unclear. The length of the CDR3 is 12 residues. Trimming cost V 8 bases and J 3 bases, with 9 bases left between them. CDR1 is MDHEN and CDR2 is SYDVKM in the germline V gene. DNA of the CDR3: TGTGCCAGCCAGGAGTTTACAGATACGCAGTATTTT. It is translated as CASQEFTDTQYF.

This clone was picked up one time. The chain combines TRBV18 with TRBJ2-3; 9 bases agree with TRBD2. The CDR3 length is 16 residues. CDR1 and CDR2 from the germline V gene are KGHSH and LQKENI. J was trimmed by 4 bases and V by 6 bases; bases with no gene match: 11. The CDR3 protein is CASSPVRTSDADTQYF. The CDR3 DNA is TGTGCCAGCTCCCCCGTCCGGACTAGCGACGCAGATACGCAGTATTTT.

The chain recombines TRBV4-3 with TRBJ2-2, with D possibly matching TRBD1 (6 bases). Trimming took off 4 bases at V and 0 bases at J, with 12 bases between the two ends. Germline V lookup: CDR1 LGHNA, CDR2 YSLEER. This CDR3 is 16 amino acids long. This CDR3 reads CASSPRTDANTGELFF. CDR3 in DNA: TGCGCCAGCAGCCCTCGGACAGACGCGAACACCGGGGAGCTGTTTTTT.

This chain joins TRBV27 and TRBJ2-3, with 10 positions matching TRBD2. The V and J ends lost 9 bases and 2 bases, in that order; junction bases with no gene match: 8. CDR1 MNHEY and CDR2 SMNVEV come from the germline V gene (reference sequence). CDR3 length equals 15 residues. CDR3 DNA sequence: TGTGCCAGTACCTTGAGCGGGAGGGACACAGATACGCAGTATTTT. It translates to CASTLSGRDTDTQYF.

The chain recombines TRBV28 with TRBJ2-7; D may correspond to TRBD1 or TRBD2 (5 bases each). Trimming removed 3 bases at V and 0 bases at J, with 9 bases between. The germline V gene has CDR1 MDHEN and CDR2 SYDVKM. The CDR3 is made up of 14 amino acids. This CDR3 is CASSFRDGSYEQYF. The CDR3 DNA reads as TGTGCCAGCAGTTTCCGGGACGGCTCCTACGAGCAGTACTTC.

The chain couples TRBV7-2 to TRBJ2-1; 8 bases fit TRBD2. V lost 1 base and J lost 6; bases outside the gene matches: 8. Germline values: CDR1 SGHTA, CDR2 FQGNSA. CDR3 length: 16 amino acids. In nucleotides, the CDR3 is TGTGCCAGCAGCTTAGGGGCAGCGGGGGATGGCAATGAGCAGTTCTTC. This codes for CASSLGAAGDGNEQFF.

The CDR3 nucleotides read TGCGCCAGCAGCTTGGTAGATTTGGTGGCGGCAGGGCCAGGGGGCTACACCTTC. As protein: CASSLVDLVAAGPGGYTF. This sequence joins TRBV5-1 and TRBJ1-2; TRBD1 might be the D (5 bases). Between the trimmed V and J ends, which lost 0 bases and 8 bases, there was a span of 26 bases. Germline V lookup: CDR1 SGHRS, CDR2 YFSETQ. CDR3 length: 18 residues.

The chain uses TRBV29-1 and TRBJ1-2; D is unresolved. Trimming shortened V by 3 bases and J by 8 bases, and 13 bases separated the two germline ends. The CDR3 runs 12 residues. CDR1 and CDR2 (germline): SQVTM, ANQGSEA. The CDR3 here is CSVEGSPGGYTF. CDR3 nucleotide sequence: TGCAGCGTTGAGGGGTCTCCCGGCGGCTACACCTTC.

This clone was seen a single time. V is TRBV27 and J is TRBJ2-7; D call uncertain. The CDR3 runs to 19 residues. Looked up from germline, CDR1 is MNHEY and CDR2 is SMNVEV (reference sequence). V was trimmed by 6 bases and J by 3 bases, leaving 30 bases between them. This CDR3 is CASRPKNRAVTTYGYEQYF. For the CDR3, the DNA is TGTGCCAGCAGACCAAAAAACCGGGCCGTGACGACCTACGGCTACGAGCAGTACTTC.

This chain links TRBV6-4 with TRBJ2-2; 9 nucleotides align to TRBD1. The CDR3 extends over 15 amino acids. Germline values: CDR1 MRHNA, CDR2 SNTAGT. After removal of 9 bases from V and 3 bases from J, the junction contained 8 bases not matched to a gene. The CDR3 spells CARRTGERDTGELFF. The CDR3 bases are TGTGCCAGGCGGACAGGGGAACGGGACACCGGGGAGCTGTTTTTT.

In its sample, this clone was seen once. The chain is built from TRBV10-1 and TRBJ2-7, with D uncertain. The germline V gene has CDR1 WNHNN and CDR2 SYGVQD (reference sequence). V dropped 0 bases and J dropped 0 bases, with 9 bases sitting between them. CDR3 length: 15 amino acids. The CDR3 is CASSESIGPSYEQYF. In nucleotides, the CDR3 is TGCGCCAGCAGTGAGTCGATCGGGCCCTCCTACGAGCAGTACTTC.